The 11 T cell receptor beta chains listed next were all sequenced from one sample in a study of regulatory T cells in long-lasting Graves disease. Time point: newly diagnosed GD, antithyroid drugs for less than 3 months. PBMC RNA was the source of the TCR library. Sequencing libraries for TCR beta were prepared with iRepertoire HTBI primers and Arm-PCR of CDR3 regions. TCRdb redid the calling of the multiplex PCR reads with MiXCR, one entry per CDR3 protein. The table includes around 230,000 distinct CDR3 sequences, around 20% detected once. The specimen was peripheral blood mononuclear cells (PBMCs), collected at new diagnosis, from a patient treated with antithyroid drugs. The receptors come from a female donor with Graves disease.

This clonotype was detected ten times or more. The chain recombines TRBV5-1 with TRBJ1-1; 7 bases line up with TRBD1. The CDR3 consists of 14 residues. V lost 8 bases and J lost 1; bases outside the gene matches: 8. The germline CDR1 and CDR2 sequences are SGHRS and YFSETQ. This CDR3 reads CASINGTANTEAFF. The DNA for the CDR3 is TGCGCCAGTATAAACGGGACAGCGAACACTGAAGCTTTCTTT.

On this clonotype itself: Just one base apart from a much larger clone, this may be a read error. For the CDR3, the DNA is TGTGCCAGCAGCGTAGATCCTAGCTCCTACAATGAGCAGTACTTC. Amino acid sequence: CASSVDPSSYNEQYF. The V gene is TRBV9, the J gene TRBJ2-7; possibly TRBD2 for D (5 bases). Germline-derived CDR1 and CDR2 are SGDLS and YYNGEE. This CDR3 region has 15 residues. Deletions cut 0 bases from V and 7 bases from J, with 17 bases between.

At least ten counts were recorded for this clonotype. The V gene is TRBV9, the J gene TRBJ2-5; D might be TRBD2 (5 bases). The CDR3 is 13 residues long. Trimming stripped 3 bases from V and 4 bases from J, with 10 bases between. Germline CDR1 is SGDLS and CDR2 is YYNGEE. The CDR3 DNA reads TGTGCCAGCAGCGCCGGGGAGACAGAGACCCAGTACTTC. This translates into CASSAGETETQYF.

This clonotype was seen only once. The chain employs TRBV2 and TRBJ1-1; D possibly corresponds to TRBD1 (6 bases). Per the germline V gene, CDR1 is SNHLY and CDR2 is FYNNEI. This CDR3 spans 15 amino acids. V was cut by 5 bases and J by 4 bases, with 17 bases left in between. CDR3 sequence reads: CASSPVMRGGTEAFF. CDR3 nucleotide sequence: TGTGCCAGCAGTCCTGTCATGCGAGGGGGCACTGAAGCTTTCTTT.

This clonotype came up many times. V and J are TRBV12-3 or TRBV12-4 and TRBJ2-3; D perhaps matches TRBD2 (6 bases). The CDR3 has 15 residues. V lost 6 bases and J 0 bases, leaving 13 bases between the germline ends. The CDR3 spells CASSRSSASTDTQYF. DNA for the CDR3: TGTGCCAGCAGCCGCTCTAGCGCTAGCACAGATACGCAGTATTTT.

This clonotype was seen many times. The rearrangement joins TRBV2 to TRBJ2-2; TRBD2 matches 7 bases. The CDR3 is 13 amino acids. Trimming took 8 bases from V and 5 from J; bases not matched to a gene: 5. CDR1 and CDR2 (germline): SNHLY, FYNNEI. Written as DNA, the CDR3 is TGTGCCAGCCTGGGACTAAAGACCGGGGAGCTGTTTTTT. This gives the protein CASLGLKTGELFF.

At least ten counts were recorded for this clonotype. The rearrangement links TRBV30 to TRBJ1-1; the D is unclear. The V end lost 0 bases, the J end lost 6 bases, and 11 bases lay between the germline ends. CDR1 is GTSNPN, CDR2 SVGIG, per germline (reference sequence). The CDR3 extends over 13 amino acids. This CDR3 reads CAWSVPGFAEAFF. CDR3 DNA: TGTGCCTGGAGTGTACCGGGATTCGCTGAAGCTTTCTTT. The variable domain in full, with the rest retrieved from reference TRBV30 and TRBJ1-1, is SQTIHQWPATLVQPVGSPLSLECTVEGTSNPNLYWYRQAAGRGLQLLFYSVGIGQISSEVPQNLSASRPQDRQFILSSKKLLLSDSGFYLCAWSVPGFAEAFFGQGTRLTVV.

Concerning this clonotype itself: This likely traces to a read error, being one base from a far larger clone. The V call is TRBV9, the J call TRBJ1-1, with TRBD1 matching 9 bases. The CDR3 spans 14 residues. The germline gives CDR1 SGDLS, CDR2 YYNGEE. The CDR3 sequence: CTSTAGQGNTEAFF. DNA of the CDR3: TGTACCAGCACCGCGGGACAGGGGAACACTGAAGCTTTCTTT. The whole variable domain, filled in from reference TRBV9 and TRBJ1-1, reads DSGVTQTPKHLITATGQRVTLRCSPRSGDLSVYWYQQSLDQGLQFLIQYYNGEERAKGNILERFSAQQFPDLHSELNLSSLELGDSALYFCTSTAGQGNTEAFFGQGTRLTVV.

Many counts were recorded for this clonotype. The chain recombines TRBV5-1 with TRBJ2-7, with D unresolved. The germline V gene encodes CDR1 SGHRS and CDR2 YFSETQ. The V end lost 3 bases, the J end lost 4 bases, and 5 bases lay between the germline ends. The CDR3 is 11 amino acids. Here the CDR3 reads CASSSDYEQYF. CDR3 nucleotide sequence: TGCGCCAGCAGCTCTGATTACGAGCAGTACTTC.

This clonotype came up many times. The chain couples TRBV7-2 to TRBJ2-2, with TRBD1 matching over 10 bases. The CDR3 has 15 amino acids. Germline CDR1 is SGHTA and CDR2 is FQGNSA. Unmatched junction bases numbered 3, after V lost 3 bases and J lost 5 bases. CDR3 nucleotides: TGTGCCAGCAGCTTCCGGACAGGGGGGACCGGGGAGCTGTTTTTT. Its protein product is CASSFRTGGTGELFF.

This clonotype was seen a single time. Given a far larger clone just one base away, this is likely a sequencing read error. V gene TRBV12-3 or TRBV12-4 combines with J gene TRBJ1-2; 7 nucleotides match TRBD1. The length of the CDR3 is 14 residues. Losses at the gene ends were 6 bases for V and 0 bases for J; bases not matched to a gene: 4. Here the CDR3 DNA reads TGTGCCAGCAGGACAGGGAGCGCTAACTATGGCTACACCTTC. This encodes CASRTGSANYGYTF.